Each of the 9 T cell receptor beta chains below was sequenced from the same sample in a study of human T cells and chemical hapten exposure listed by TCRdb under 2021. Libraries came from RACE. The listed sequencing device is NextSeq 500. TCRdb redid the processing of the public reads, applying fastp at Q25 and MiXCR, and retained in-frame beta chains. Every CDR3 protein is listed once, alongside the most common genes and DNA of its rows. Here the sample has approximately 110,000 distinct CDR3 sequences; nearly 35% occur a single time. The ten biggest clones cover roughly 2.6% of the sample. The label giving this sample's time point can be read as: patch test 3, about 24 weeks after DPC sensitization. Read against the paper, the sample's treatment or condition label means: therapeutic diphenylcyclopropenone sensitization with weekly scalp DPC. The sequenced sample was whole blood, obtained in connection with sensitization to the hapten diphenylcyclopropenone (DPC). These TCRs come from a man between 35 and 55 years old with alopecia areata. Some clones in this sample may be carry-over from other donors' samples.

The CDR3 protein is CASSYSPTSVQETQYF. Written as DNA, the CDR3 is TGTGCCAGCAGTTATAGCCCGACTAGCGTTCAAGAGACCCAGTACTTC. V and J are TRBV6-5 and TRBJ2-5, with 8 bases aligning to TRBD2. Germline CDR1 is MNHEY and CDR2 is SVGAGI. The CDR3 totals 16 residues. V shed 3 bases, J shed 2 bases, and the junction held 8 bases outside the gene matches.

This clonotype showed up just a few times. The CDR3 loop is CASSHRDGGELFF. CDR3 coding DNA: TGCGCCAGCAGCCACAGGGACGGCGGGGAGCTGTTTTTT. This sequence joins TRBV4-3 and TRBJ2-2; D could derive from TRBD1 or TRBD2 (5 bases each). V lost 3 bases to trimming and J lost 7 bases, with 9 bases between them. This CDR3 spans 13 amino acids. Germline V gene lookup returns CDR1 LGHNA and CDR2 YSLEER.

The table lists this clonotype with a few counts. The chain links TRBV20-1 to TRBJ2-7; the D call may be TRBD1 or TRBD2 (5 bases each). The CDR3 has 14 amino acids. V lost 1 base, J lost 2 bases, and 12 bases lay in between. Germline CDR1 DFQATT, CDR2 SNEGSKA (reference sequence). CDR3 amino acids: CSARARDAPYEQYV. The DNA for the CDR3 is TGCAGTGCTAGAGCCCGGGACGCCCCCTACGAGCAGTACGTC.

CDR3 bases: TGTGCCAGCAGTCTCCATCAGGACCCTGCGTCCTACAATGAGCAGTTCTTC. Its protein is CASSLHQDPASYNEQFF. The chain joins TRBV6-5 to TRBJ2-1; no clear D. Per germline, CDR1 MNHEY and CDR2 SVGAGI. This CDR3 spans 17 amino acids. V was shortened by 5 bases and J by 1 base, with 18 bases between the two germline ends.

The table lists this clonotype with a few counts. The J gene is TRBJ2-5, the V gene TRBV6-2 or TRBV6-3; D is possibly TRBD1 (5 bases). The V gene's germline CDR1 is MNHEY and CDR2 SVGEGT. The CDR3 covers 15 residues. V lost 7 bases and J 1 base, leaving 16 bases between the germline ends. DNA for the CDR3: TGTGCCAGCACCGCTTTGAGACAGCTCCAAGAGACCCAGTACTTC. This sequence encodes CASTALRQLQETQYF.

V usage is TRBV6-6 and J usage is TRBJ2-3; TRBD1 might be the D (6 bases). The germline V gene has CDR1 MNHNY and CDR2 SVGAGI (reference sequence). The CDR3 is 15 residues long. V was cut by 10 bases and J by 1 base, with 18 bases left in between. Here the CDR3 reads CATKPYRDGTDTQYF. The CDR3 DNA follows: TGTGCCACCAAACCTTACAGGGACGGCACAGATACGCAGTATTTT.

A few counts support this clonotype. This chain uses TRBV6-5 with TRBJ1-2, with TRBD1 as a possible D gene (5 bases). This CDR3 contains 16 residues. V lost 4 bases, J lost 4 bases, and 19 bases lay in between. Per germline, CDR1 MNHEY and CDR2 SVGAGI. CDR3 protein: CASSSIMSGRGYGYTF. CDR3 coding DNA: TGTGCCAGCAGTTCAATTATGTCGGGGAGGGGCTATGGCTACACCTTC.

Details on this clonotype: Compared with germline, one end of the junction differs, possibly owing to a read error. The V and J genes are TRBV6-5 and TRBJ2-7, with D tentatively TRBD2 (6 bases). The CDR3 has 16 amino acids. Germline values: CDR1 MNHEY, CDR2 SVGAGI. This chain's CDR3 is CASSYSVAGTPYEQYF. CDR3 DNA: TGTGCCAGCAGCTACTCCGTGGCAGGGACTCCCTACGAGCAGTACTTC.

The chain has TRBV18 and TRBJ2-1; D not certain. V was pared by 3 bases and J by 5 bases, with 14 bases between. CDR1 is KGHSH, CDR2 LQKENI, per germline. The CDR3 is 15 residues long. CDR3 in amino acids: CASSPRGRIDNEQFF. The CDR3 DNA follows: TGTGCCAGCTCACCTCGAGGACGGATCGACAATGAGCAGTTCTTC.